This T cell receptor beta chain is from a study of CD8 T cells in Susac syndrome. Study-level findings and limits: The study acknowledged a relatively small number of individuals in its TCR sequencing and HLA analysis.

Comments on this clonotype: Its specificity is not known.

Random hexamers were used to reverse transcribe the RNA input (about 0.45 to 1 ug). Multiplex PCR with immunoSEQ amplified the TCR beta CDR3 across 54 Vbeta and 13 Jbeta. From the immunoSEQ multiplex PCR reads, TCRdb called clonotypes with MiXCR, one entry per CDR3 protein. The profile shows some 120,000 distinct CDR3 sequences, over 90% of them singletons. Sequencing of TCR beta covered CD8+ and CD4+ T cells obtained from blood. V was pared by 2 bases and J by 0 bases, with 13 bases between. CDR1 is MNHNS and CDR2 is SASEGT in the germline V gene. CDR3 length equals 16 residues. The sequenced sample was CD8+ T cells from PBMCs. This chain links TRBV6-1 with TRBJ1-2; the D gene is possibly TRBD1 (5 bases). The origin of this receptor is a human donor with multiple sclerosis. The CDR3 sequence is CASSEPRDATNYGYTF. In DNA form, the CDR3 reads TGTGCCAGCAGTGAACCCCGGGACGCAACTAACTATGGCTACACCTTC.